This TCR beta chain comes out of a study of blood T cell repertoires in COVID-19. Across the whole study: The United States, Italy and Spain were the sources of the acute and convalescent COVID-19 samples. T cells, B-cell-depleted T cells, or PBMCs provided the cDNA or gDNA that served as material.

As originally analysed: Amplification from reference gene primers served as the basis for estimated nucleated cell counts. Libraries were prepared by immunoSEQ multiplex PCR; TCRdb keeps only in-frame clonotypes and omits some of them. V and J calls and clone size follow that table, whereas D and trimming were derived from the DNA. The table has 55,000 to 80,000 clones, around 80% seen once. The sequence was obtained from a human donor in a cohort sampled during active COVID-19. The sequenced sample was peripheral blood.

DNA for the CDR3: TGCGCCAGCAGCTTGGGACTCATTAGCGGGGACCAAGAGACCCAGTACTTC. Translation gives CASSLGLISGDQETQYF. V and J are TRBV5-1 and TRBJ2-5, with 8 bases identical to TRBD2. Germline V gene data show CDR1 as SGHRS and CDR2 as YFSETQ. The CDR3 is made up of 17 amino acids. V lost 0 bases, J lost 0 bases, and 7 bases stayed unmatched.